One and the same sample provided the 10 T cell receptor beta chains below, sequenced in a study of blood T cell repertoires in COVID-19. Using immunoSEQ multiplex PCR, the repertoire was profiled, and TCRdb retains in-frame clones only, with some absent. The sample lists 220,000 or so clones, 70% to 90% occurring once. Material for sequencing was peripheral blood. The receptor source for this set is a man between 50 and 59 years old who had recovered from COVID-19.

The chain employs TRBV5-1 and TRBJ2-7, with a tentative D call TRBD2 (5 bases). Looked up from germline, CDR1 is SGHRS and CDR2 is YFSETQ. The ends were cut back, 5 bases at V and 0 bases at J, with 15 bases in the middle. The CDR3 is 15 amino acids. The CDR3 region has the DNA TGCGCCAGCAGTGTGGGCCGGGGAAGCTCCTACGAGCAGTACTTC. This sequence encodes CASSVGRGSSYEQYF.

The chain uses TRBV28 and TRBJ2-2, with TRBD1 as a possible D gene (6 bases). There are 17 residues in the CDR3. Germline V gene lookup returns CDR1 MDHEN and CDR2 SYDVKM. Trimming removed 3 bases at V and 0 bases at J, with 14 bases between. CDR3 protein: CASSFPRQAANTGELFF. CDR3 nucleotides: TGTGCCAGCAGTTTTCCGCGACAGGCAGCGAACACCGGGGAGCTGTTTTTT.

This chain joins TRBV7-6 and TRBJ2-7, with 10 bases fitting TRBD2. The V and J ends lost 5 bases and 2 bases, in that order; junction bases with no gene match: 6. The germline V gene encodes CDR1 SGHVS and CDR2 FNYEAQ. This CDR3 comprises 15 residues. CDR3 DNA: TGTGCCAGCAGCGAAGGGACTAGCGTTCCCTACGAGCAGTACTTC. It yields the protein CASSEGTSVPYEQYF.

This clone came up a few times. This rearrangement joins TRBV19 to TRBJ2-6; TRBD1 might be the D (5 bases). Trimming cost V 5 bases and J 2 bases, with 16 bases left between them. The CDR3 has 17 residues. Germline V gene data show CDR1 as LNHDA and CDR2 as SQIVND (reference sequence). CDR3 coding DNA: TGTGCCAGTAGTCCAGGGTTCAGGAGTGCTGGGGCCAACGTCCTGACTTTC. This gives the protein CASSPGFRSAGANVLTF.

In its sample, this clone was seen once. The chain links TRBV18 to TRBJ1-2; D is uncertain. Per germline, CDR1 KGHSH and CDR2 LQKENI. Trimming pared 1 base from V and 4 bases from J, leaving 7 bases between. The CDR3 runs 13 residues. In nucleotides, the CDR3 is TGTGCCAGCTCACCACAGGGAGCCTATGGCTACACCTTC. Its protein product is CASSPQGAYGYTF.

The chain recombines TRBV10-3 with TRBJ1-2; 9 bases fit TRBD1. This CDR3 spans 14 amino acids. J gave up 7 bases and V 5 bases, and 8 bases lay outside the gene matches. CDR1 and CDR2 (germline): ENHRY, SYGVKD. The CDR3 DNA reads as TGTGCCATCAGTAATTTACAGGGGGCGGGTGGCTACACCTTC. Translating gives CAISNLQGAGGYTF.

This chain uses TRBV11-2 with TRBJ2-7; D may be TRBD1 (5 bases). This CDR3 is 14 amino acids long. V was trimmed by 6 bases and J by 3 bases, leaving 15 bases between them. Germline lookup yields CDR1 SGHAT and CDR2 FQNNGV. The CDR3 DNA follows: TGTGCCAGCAGGGAAAAGGGGCGCAGCTACGAGCAGTACTTC. The encoded protein is CASREKGRSYEQYF.

The gene calls are TRBV14 and TRBJ2-2; the match to TRBD2 covers 8 bases. Trimming removed 4 bases from V and 5 bases from J; junction bases left unmatched: 3. CDR3 length: 14 residues. Germline CDR1 and CDR2: SGHDN and FVKESK. In DNA, the CDR3 is TGTGCCAGCAGCCTTGCGGGAGGAACCGGGGAGCTGTTTTTT. Translated: CASSLAGGTGELFF.

The rearrangement uses TRBV19 and TRBJ2-2; D is uncertain. The CDR3 spans 15 residues. Trimming took 4 bases from V and 0 from J, leaving 9 bases between them. In germline, CDR1 is LNHDA, CDR2 SQIVND (reference sequence). The CDR3 loop is CASSSWLANTGELFF. CDR3 in DNA: TGTGCCAGTAGTAGCTGGCTCGCGAACACCGGGGAGCTGTTTTTT.

V and J are TRBV6-5 and TRBJ2-7, with 13 bases identical to TRBD2. The V and J ends lost 6 bases and 4 bases, in that order; junction bases with no gene match: 3. CDR1 and CDR2 (germline): MNHEY, SVGAGI. The CDR3 is made up of 14 amino acids. In DNA, the CDR3 is TGTGCCAGCAGCATGACTAGCGGGAGGTACGAGCAGTACTTC. It specifies CASSMTSGRYEQYF.